Detailed here is one T cell receptor (beta chain). This specimen belongs to a study of blood T cell repertoires in COVID-19. Assay used: immunoSEQ multiplex PCR; TCRdb lists only in-frame clones, some missing. This sample carries around 200,000 clones, approximately 85% of them seen once, and the ten largest clones take more than 5%. This sequence was found in a man aged 40-55 years who had recovered from COVID-19. What was sequenced was PBMCs or T cells enriched from blood (not recorded which).

CDR3 sequence reads: CASSPDSSNQPQHF. DNA for the CDR3: TGTGCCAGCAGTCCGGACAGTAGCAATCAGCCCCAGCATTTT. The chain employs TRBV28 and TRBJ1-5; maybe TRBD1 (6 bases). V shed 5 bases and J shed 0 bases, with 8 bases lying between them. The CDR3 has 14 amino acids. Germline CDR1 MDHEN, CDR2 SYDVKM. Looking up the rest from reference TRBV28 and TRBJ1-5 gives the full variable domain: DVKVTQSSRYLVKRTGEKVFLECVQDMDHENMFWYRQDPGLGLRLIYFSYDVKMKEKGDIPEGYSVSREKKERFSLILESASTNQTSMYLCASSPDSSNQPQHFGDGTRLSIL.